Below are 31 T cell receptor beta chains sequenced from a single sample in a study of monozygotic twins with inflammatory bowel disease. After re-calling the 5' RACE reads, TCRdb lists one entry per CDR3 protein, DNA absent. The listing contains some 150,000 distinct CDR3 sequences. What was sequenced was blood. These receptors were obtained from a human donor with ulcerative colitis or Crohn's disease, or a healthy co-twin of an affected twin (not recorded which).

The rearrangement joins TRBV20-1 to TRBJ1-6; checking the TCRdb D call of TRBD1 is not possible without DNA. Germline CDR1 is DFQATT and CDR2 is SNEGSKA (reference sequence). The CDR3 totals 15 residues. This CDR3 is CRGSEWTGFNSPLHF.

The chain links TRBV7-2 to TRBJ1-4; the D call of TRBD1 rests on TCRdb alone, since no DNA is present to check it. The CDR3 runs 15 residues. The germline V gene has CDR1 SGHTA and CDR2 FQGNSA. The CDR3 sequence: CASSPQGAESEKLFF.

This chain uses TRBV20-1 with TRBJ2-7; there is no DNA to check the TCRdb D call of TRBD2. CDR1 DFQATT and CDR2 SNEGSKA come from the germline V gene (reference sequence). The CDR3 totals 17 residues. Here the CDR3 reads CSARGPLRAGVEDEQYF.

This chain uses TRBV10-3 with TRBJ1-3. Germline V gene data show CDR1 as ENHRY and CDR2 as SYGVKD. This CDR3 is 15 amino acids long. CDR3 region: CAIRERHSSGNTIYF.

CDR3 region: CASSSTLNYGYTF. This chain links TRBV11-2 with TRBJ1-2. CDR3 length: 13 residues. Germline V CDR1 and CDR2: SGHAT, FQNNGV.

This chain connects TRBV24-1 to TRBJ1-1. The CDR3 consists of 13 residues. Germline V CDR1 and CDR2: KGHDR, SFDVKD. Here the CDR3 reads CATSRSGGTEAFF.

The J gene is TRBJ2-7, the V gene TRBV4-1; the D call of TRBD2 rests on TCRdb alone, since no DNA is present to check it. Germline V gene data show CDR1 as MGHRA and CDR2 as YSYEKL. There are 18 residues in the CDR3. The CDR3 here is CASSQGSYGLAGVSEQYF.

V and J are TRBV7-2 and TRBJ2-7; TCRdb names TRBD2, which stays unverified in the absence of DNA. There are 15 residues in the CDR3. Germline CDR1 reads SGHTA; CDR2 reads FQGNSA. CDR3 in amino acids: CASSFPAGGLPSQYF.

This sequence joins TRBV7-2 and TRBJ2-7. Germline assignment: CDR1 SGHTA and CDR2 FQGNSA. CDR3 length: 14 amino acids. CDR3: CASSLEQGSYEQYF.

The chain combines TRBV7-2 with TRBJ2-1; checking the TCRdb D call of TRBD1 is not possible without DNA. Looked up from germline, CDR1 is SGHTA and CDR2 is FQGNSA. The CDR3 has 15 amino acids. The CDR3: CASSNSGTDYNEQFF.

Here the CDR3 reads CASSLESSYNEQFF. The rearrangement joins TRBV12-3 or TRBV12-4 to TRBJ2-1. This CDR3 contains 14 residues.

The chain's CDR3 is CASSPVGRTDTQYF. The chain employs TRBV5-6 and TRBJ2-3. The CDR3 is 14 residues long. CDR1 and CDR2 from the germline V gene are SGHDT and YYEEEE.

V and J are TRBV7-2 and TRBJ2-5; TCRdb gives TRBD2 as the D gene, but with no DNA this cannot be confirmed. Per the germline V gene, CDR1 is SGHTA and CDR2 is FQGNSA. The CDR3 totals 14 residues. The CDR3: CASSFLAGQETQYF. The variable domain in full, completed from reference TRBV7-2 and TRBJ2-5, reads GAGVSQSPSNKVTEKGKDVELRCDPISGHTALYWYRQSLGQGLEFLIYFQGNSAPDKSGLPSDRFSAERTGGSVSTLTIQRTQQEDSAVYLCASSFLAGQETQYFGPGTRLLVL.

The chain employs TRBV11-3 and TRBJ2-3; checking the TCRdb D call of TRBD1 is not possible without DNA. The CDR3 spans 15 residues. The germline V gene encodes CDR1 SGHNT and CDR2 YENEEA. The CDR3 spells CASSLGGGHTDTQYF.

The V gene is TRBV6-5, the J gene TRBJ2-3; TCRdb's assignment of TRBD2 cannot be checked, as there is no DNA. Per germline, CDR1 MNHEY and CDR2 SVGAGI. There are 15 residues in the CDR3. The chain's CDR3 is CASSSREWGTDTQYF.

Here the CDR3 reads CSARGGRDIDTQYF. The chain couples TRBV20-1 to TRBJ2-3; without DNA, the TCRdb call of TRBD2 cannot be checked. The CDR3 spans 14 residues. The germline V gene has CDR1 DFQATT and CDR2 SNEGSKA (reference sequence).

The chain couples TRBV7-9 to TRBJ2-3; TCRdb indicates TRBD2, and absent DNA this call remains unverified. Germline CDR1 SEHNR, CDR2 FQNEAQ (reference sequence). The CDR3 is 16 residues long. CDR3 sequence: CASTPLRASGTDTQYF.

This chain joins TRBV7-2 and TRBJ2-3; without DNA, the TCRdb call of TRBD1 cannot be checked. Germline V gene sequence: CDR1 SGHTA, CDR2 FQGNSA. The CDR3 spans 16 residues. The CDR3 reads CASSSRTGAGTDTQYF.

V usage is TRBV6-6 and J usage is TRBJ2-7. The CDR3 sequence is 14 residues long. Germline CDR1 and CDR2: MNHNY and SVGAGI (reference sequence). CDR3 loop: CASSYSPGPYEQYF.

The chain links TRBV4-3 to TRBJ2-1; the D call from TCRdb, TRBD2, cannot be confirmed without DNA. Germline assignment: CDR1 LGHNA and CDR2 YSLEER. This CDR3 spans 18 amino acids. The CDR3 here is CASSQDGDPRVDYNEQFF.

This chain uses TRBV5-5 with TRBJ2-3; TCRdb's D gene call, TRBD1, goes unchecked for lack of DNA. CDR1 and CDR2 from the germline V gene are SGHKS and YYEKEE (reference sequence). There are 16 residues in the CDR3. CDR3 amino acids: CASSFGRGVGTDTQYF. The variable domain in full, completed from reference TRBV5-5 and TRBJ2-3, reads DAGVTQSPTHLIKTRGQQVTLRCSPISGHKSVSWYQQVLGQGPQFIFQYYEKEERGRGNFPDRFSARQFPNYSSELNVNALLLGDSALYLCASSFGRGVGTDTQYFGPGTRLTVL.

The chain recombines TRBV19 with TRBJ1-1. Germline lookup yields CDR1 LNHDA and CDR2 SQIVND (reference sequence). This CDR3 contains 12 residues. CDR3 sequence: CASSSDKIEAFF.

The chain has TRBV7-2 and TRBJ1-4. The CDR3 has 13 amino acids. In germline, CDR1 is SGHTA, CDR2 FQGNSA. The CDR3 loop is CASSFGINEKLFF. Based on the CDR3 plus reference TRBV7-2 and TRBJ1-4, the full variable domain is GAGVSQSPSNKVTEKGKDVELRCDPISGHTALYWYRQSLGQGLEFLIYFQGNSAPDKSGLPSDRFSAERTGGSVSTLTIQRTQQEDSAVYLCASSFGINEKLFFGSGTQLSVL.

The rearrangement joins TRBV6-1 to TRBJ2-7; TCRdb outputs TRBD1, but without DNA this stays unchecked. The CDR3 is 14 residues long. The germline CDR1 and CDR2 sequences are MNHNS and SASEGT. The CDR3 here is CASSPDRGPYEQYF.

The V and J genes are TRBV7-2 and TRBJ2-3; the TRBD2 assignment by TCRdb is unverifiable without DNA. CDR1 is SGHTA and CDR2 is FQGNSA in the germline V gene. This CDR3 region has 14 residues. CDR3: CASLTRDGTDTQYF.

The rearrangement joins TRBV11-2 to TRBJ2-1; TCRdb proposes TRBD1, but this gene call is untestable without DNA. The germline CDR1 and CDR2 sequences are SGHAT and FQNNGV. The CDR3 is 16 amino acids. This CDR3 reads CASSPRGQVFENEQFF.

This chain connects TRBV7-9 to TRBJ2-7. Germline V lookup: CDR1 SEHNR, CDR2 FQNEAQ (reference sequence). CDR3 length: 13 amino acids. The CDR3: CASSPGLGYEQYF.

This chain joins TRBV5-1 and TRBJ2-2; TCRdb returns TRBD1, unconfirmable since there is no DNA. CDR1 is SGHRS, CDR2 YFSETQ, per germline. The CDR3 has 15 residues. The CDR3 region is CASSPQRGRAGELFF.

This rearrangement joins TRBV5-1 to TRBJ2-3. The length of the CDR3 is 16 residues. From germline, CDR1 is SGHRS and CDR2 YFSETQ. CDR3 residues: CASSWGGYQGTDTQYF.

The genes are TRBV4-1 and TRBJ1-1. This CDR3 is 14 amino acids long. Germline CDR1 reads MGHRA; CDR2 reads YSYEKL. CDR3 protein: CASSQERRSTEAFF.

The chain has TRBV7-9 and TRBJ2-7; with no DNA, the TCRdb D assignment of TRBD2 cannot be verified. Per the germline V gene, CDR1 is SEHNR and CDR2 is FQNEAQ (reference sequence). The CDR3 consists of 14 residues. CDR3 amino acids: CASSSGTSGYEQYF.